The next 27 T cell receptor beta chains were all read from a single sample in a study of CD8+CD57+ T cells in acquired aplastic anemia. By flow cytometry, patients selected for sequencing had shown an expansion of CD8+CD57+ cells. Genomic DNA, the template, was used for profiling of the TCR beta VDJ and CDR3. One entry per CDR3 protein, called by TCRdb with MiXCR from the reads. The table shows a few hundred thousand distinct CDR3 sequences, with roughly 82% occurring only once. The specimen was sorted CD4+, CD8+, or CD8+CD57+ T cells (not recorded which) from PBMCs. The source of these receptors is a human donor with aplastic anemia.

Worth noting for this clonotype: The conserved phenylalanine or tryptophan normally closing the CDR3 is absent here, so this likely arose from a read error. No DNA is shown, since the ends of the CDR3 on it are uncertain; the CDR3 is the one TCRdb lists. CDR3 region: CASSFTRSGGSVE. The chain has TRBV7-9 and TRBJ1-1. Germline loops: CDR1 SEHNR, CDR2 FQNEAQ (reference sequence). The CDR3 is 13 residues long, counting both termini.

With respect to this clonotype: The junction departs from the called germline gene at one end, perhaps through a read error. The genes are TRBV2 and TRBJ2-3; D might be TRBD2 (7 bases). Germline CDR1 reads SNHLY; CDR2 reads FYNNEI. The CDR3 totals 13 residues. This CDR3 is CGSGEGGPDTQYF. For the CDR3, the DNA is TGTGGCAGCGGGGAGGGGGGCCCAGATACGCAGTATTTT.

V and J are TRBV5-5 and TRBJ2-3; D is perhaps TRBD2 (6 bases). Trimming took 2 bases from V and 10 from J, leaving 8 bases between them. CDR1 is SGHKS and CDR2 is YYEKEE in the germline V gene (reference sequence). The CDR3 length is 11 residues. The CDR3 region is CASSLSGAQYF. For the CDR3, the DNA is TGTGCCAGCAGCTTATCGGGAGCGCAGTATTTT.

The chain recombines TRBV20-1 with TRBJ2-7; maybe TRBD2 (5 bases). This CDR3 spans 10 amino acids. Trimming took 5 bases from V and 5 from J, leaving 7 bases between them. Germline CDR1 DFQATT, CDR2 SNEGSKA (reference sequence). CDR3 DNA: TGCAGTGCTGGAGGCGACGAGCAGTACTTC. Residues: CSAGGDEQYF.

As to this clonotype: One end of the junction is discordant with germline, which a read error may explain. Written as DNA, the CDR3 is TGTGCCACCAGCCGAGACAGAGAGGGGAGCAATGAGCAGTTCTTC. Translating gives CATSRDREGSNEQFF. The rearrangement uses TRBV15 and TRBJ2-1; D tentatively reads TRBD1 or TRBD2 (5 bases each). Germline assignment: CDR1 LNHNV and CDR2 YYDKDF (reference sequence). The CDR3 covers 15 residues.

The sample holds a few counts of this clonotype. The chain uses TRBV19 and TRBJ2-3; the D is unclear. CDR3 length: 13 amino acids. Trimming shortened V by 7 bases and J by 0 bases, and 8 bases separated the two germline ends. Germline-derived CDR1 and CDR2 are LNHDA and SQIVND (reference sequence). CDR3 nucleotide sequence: TGTGCCAGTACCCCACCCAGCACAGATACGCAGTATTTT. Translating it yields CASTPPSTDTQYF.

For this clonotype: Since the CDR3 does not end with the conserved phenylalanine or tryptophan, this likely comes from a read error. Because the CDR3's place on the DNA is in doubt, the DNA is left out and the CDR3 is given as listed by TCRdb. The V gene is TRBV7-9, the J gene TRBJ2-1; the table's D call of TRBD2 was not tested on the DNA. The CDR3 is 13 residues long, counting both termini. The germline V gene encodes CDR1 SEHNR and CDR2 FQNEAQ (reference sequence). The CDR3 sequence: CASSSAAGREHNE.

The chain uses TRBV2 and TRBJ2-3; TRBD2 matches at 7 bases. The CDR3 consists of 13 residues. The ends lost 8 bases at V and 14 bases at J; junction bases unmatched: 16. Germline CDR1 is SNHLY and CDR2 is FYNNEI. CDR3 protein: CASGEGYSNPPYF. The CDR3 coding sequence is TGTGCCAGCGGGGAGGGGTATAGCAATCCGCCGTATTTT.

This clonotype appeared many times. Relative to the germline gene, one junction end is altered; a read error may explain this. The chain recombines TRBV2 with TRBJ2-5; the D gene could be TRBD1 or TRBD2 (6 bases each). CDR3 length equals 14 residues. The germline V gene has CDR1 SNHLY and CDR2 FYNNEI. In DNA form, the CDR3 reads TGTGCCAGCGGGGACGGGGGCACAGATACGCAGCAGTTTTTT. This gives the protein CASGDGGTDTQQFF.

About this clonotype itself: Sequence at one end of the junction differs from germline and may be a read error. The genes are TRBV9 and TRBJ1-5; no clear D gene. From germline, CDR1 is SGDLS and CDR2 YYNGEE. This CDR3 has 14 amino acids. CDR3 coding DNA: TGTGCCAGCAGTGATGGGTATACCAAACAGCCCCACCATTTT. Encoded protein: CASSDGYTKQPHHF.

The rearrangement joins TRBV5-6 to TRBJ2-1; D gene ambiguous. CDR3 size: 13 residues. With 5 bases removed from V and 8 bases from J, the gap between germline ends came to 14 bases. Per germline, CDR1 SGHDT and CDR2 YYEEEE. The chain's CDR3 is CASSVHPVHEQFF. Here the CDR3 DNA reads TGTGCCAGCAGTGTTCATCCAGTCCATGAGCAGTTCTTC.

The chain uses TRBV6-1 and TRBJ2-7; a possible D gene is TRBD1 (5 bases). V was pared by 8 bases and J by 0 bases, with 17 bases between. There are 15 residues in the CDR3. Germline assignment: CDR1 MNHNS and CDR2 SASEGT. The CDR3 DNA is TGTGCCAGCCTTGAAAGGGGCAGCCCCTCCTACGAGCAGTACTTC. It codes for CASLERGSPSYEQYF.

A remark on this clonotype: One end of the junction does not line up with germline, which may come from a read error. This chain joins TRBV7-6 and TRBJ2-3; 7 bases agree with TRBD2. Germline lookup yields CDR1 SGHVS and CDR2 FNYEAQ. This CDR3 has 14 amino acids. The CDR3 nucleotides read TGTGCCAGCACCCTAGGGAGGGGCCCCGCTACGGCGTACTTT. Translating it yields CASTLGRGPATAYF. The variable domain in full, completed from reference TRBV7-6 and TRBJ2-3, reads GAGVSQSPRYKVTKRGQDVALRCDPISGHVSLYWYRQALGQGPEFLTYFNYEAQQDKSGLPNDRFSAERPEGSISTLTIQRTEQRDSAMYRCASTLGRGPATAYFGPGTRLTVL.

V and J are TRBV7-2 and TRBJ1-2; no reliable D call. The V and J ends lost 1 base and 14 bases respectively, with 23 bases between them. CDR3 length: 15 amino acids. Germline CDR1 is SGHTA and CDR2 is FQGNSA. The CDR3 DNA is TGTGCCAGCAGCTTAGGTGGAGGTTCAAATTCGCACTATACCTTC. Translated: CASSLGGGSNSHYTF.

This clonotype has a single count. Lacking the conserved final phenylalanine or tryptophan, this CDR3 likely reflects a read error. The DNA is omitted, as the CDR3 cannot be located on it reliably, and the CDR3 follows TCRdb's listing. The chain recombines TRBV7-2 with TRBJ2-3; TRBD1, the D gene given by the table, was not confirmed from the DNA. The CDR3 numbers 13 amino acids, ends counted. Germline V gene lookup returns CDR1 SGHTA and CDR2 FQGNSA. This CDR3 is CASGDGGTETQFV.

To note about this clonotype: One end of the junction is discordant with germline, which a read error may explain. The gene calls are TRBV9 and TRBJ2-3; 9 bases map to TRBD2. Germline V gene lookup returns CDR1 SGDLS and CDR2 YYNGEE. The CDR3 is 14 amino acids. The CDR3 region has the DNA TGTGCCAGCAGCTTAGCGGGAGATACGCATACGCATTATTTT. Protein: CASSLAGDTHTHYF.

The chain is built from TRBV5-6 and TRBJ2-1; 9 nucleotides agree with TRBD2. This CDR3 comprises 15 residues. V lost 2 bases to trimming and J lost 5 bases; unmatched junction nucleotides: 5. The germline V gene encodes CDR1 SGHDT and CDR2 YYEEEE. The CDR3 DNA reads TGTGCCAGCAGCTTCGGGACTAGCAGAGACAATGAGCAGTTCTTC. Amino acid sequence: CASSFGTSRDNEQFF.

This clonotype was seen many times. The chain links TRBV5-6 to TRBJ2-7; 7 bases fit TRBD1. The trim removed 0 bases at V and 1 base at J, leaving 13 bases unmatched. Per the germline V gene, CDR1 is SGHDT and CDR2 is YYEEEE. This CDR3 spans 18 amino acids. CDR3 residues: CASSLERDGTALSYEQYV. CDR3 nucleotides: TGTGCCAGCAGCTTGGAGAGGGACGGGACAGCCCTTTCCTACGAGCAGTACGTC.

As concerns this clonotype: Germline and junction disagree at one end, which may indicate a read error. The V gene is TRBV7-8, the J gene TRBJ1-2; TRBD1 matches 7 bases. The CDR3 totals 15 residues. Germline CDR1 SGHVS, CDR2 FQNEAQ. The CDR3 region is CASSFPPDGTALSSF. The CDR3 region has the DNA TGTGCCAGCAGCTTTCCTCCAGACGGGACAGCCCTTTCCTCCTTC.

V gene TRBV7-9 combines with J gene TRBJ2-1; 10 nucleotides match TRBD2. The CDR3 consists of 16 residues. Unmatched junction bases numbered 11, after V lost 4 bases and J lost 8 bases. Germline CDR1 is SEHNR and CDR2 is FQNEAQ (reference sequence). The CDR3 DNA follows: TGTGCCAGCAGCTCGCAAGGAAGCGGGGGGGACGATGAGCAGTTCTTC. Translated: CASSSQGSGGDDEQFF. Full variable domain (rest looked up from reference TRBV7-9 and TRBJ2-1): DTGVSQNPRHKITKRGQNVTFRCDPISEHNRLYWYRQTLGQGPEFLTYFQNEAQLEKSRLLSDRFSAERPKGSFSTLEIQRTEQGDSAMYLCASSSQGSGGDDEQFFGPGTRLTVL.

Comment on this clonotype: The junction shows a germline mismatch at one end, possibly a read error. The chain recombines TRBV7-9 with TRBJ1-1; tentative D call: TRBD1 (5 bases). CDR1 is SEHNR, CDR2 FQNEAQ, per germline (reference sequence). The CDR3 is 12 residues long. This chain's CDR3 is CAGRSRGSGGIF. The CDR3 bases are TGTGCCGGCAGATCTCGAGGAAGCGGGGGGATCTTT.

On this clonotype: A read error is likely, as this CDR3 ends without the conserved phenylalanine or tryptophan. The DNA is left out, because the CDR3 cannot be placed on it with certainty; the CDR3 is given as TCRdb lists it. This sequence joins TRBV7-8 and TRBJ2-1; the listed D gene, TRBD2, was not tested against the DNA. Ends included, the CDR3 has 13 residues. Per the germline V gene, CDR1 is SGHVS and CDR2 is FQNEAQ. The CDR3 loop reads CASSLAGGRNTQY.

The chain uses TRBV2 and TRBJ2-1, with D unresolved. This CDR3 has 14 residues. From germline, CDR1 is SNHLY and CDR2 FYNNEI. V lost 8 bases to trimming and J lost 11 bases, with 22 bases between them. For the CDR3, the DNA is TGTGCCAGCGGGCCGACGGCCTCCTATAAGCAGCAGTTCTTC. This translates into CASGPTASYKQQFF. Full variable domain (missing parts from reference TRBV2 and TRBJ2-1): EPEVTQTPSHQVTQMGQEVILRCVPISNHLYFYWYRQILGQKVEFLVSFYNNEISEKSEIFDDQFSVERPDGSNFTLKIRSTKLEDSAMYFCASGPTASYKQQFFGPGTRLTVL.

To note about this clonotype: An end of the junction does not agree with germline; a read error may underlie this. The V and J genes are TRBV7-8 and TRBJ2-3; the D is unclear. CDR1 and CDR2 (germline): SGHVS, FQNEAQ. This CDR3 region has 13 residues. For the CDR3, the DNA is TGTGCCAGCAGCTTGGCGGACCCAGCCAAGAAGCAGTTT. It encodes CASSLADPAKKQF.

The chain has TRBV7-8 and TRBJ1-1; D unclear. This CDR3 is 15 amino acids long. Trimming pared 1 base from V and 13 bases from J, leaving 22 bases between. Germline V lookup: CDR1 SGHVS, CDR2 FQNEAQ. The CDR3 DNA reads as TGTGCCAGCAGCTTAGATCGGAGTCCCGATACGCAATATTTCTTT. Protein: CASSLDRSPDTQYFF.

DNA for the CDR3: TGTGCCAGCAGTTTCGGCTGGCAAGAGACTGAAAACCTCTTTTTT. Encoded protein: CASSFGWQETENLFF. The rearrangement joins TRBV12-3 or TRBV12-4 to TRBJ1-4; D is undetermined. CDR3 length: 15 residues. Trimming shortened V by 3 bases and J by 17 bases, and 25 bases separated the two germline ends.

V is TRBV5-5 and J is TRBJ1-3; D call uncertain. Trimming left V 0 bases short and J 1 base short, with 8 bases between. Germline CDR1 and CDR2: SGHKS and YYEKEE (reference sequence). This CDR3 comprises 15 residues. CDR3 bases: TGTGCCAGCAGCTTGGCGAGGGTTTCTGGAAACACCATATATTTT. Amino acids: CASSLARVSGNTIYF. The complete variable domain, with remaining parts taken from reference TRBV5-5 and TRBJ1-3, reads DAGVTQSPTHLIKTRGQQVTLRCSPISGHKSVSWYQQVLGQGPQFIFQYYEKEERGRGNFPDRFSARQFPNYSSELNVNALLLGDSALYLCASSLARVSGNTIYFGEGSWLTVV.